This T cell receptor (beta chain) was profiled in a study of early T cells in non-severe SARS-CoV-2 infection. At the level of the study: Unsorted whole blood bulk RNA was sequenced, with unpaired chains. Study findings and constraints: Private and CD4 specificities were missed by VDJdb matching, which favored anti-spike CD8 responses.

Individual cDNA molecules carried attached unique molecular identifiers. A single record per CDR3 protein comes from TCRdb applying MiXCR to the 5' RACE reads. The table has tens of thousands of distinct CDR3 sequences, 9.5% to 12% seen once. In this sample, this clonotype turned up a few times. Its antigen is as yet unknown. Germline lookup yields CDR1 SQVTM and CDR2 ANQGSEA. The CDR3 totals 14 residues. V lost 6 bases to trimming and J lost 1 base; unmatched junction nucleotides: 6. The sample in question was whole blood, obtained at baseline. This chain connects TRBV29-1 to TRBJ2-7, with 10 nucleotides matching TRBD1. The receptor was isolated from an adult who was a healthcare worker with PCR-confirmed SARS-CoV-2 infection or an uninfected control (not recorded which). CDR3 in DNA: TGCAGCGTGAGGGACAGGGGCTTGTCCTACGAGCAGTACTTC. Its protein is CSVRDRGLSYEQYF.